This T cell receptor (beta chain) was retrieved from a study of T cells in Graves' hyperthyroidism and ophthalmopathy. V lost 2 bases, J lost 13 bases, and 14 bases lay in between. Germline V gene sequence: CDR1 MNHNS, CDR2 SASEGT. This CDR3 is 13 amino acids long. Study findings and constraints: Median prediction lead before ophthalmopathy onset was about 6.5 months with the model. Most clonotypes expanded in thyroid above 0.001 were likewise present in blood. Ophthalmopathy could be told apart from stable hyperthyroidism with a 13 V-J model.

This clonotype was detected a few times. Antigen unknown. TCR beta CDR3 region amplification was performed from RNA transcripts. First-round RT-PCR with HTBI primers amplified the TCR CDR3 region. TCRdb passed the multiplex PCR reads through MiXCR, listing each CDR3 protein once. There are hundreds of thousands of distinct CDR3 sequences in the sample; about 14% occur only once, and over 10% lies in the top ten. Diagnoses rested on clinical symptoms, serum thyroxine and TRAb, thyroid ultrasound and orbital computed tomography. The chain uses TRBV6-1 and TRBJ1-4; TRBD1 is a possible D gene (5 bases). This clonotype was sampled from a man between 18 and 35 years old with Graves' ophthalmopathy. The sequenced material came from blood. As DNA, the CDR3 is TGTGCCAGCAGTGAACGGGCCCTTGGGGGACTGTTTTTT. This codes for CASSERALGGLFF.